These T cell receptor beta chains were read from a single sample in a study of cytomegalovirus exposure and HLA in healthy donors. The data were produced by immunoSEQ multiplex PCR, yet TCRdb's version contains in-frame clones alone and is incomplete. Of 220,000 or so clones in the sample, roughly 80% were seen once. Sample: PBMCs. The source of these receptors is a woman under 30 in good health and CMV-seronegative. Both conserved end residues are part of each CDR3. A D gene is named only where the DNA matches it firmly. Some rows mark clone size as missing; the rest say once, few, many or name a class of expanded clone.

d_gene	abundance	j_gene	v_gene	CDR3aa	CDR3nt
-	-	TRBJ2-1	TRBV7-9	CASSLAGGTEQFF	TGTGCCAGCAGCTTAGCAGGAGGGACTGAGCAGTTCTTC
-	-	TRBJ1-1	TRBV6-5	CASSYDMNTEAFF	TGTGCCAGCAGTTACGATATGAACACTGAAGCTTTCTTT
-	few	TRBJ1-1	TRBV7-8	CASSLGTNEAFF	TGTGCCAGCAGCTTAGGAACAAATGAAGCTTTCTTT
-	-	TRBJ1-2	TRBV5-6	CASSLAPGSGYTF	TGTGCCAGCAGCTTGGCTCCGGGTAGTGGCTACACCTTC
-	many	TRBJ2-1	TRBV27	CASSLYGIARSYNEQFF	TGTGCCAGCAGTTTATACGGTATAGCTAGATCCTACAATGAGCAGTTCTTC
-	-	TRBJ1-1	TRBV14	CASSQAGAGEHRLTEAFF	TGTGCCAGCAGCCAAGCGGGAGCAGGGGAGCACCGCCTCACTGAAGCTTTCTTT
-	-	TRBJ1-5	TRBV18	CASSPNAQGGQPQHF	TGTGCCAGCTCACCAAATGCACAGGGAGGTCAGCCCCAGCATTTT
TRBD1	-	TRBJ1-1	TRBV30	CAWSTGANTEAFF	TGTGCCTGGAGCACAGGGGCGAACACTGAAGCTTTCTTT
TRBD2	-	TRBJ2-1	TRBV9	CASSGSAGGQGEQFF	TGTGCCAGCAGCGGCTCAGCGGGGGGCCAGGGTGAGCAGTTCTTC
TRBD2	-	TRBJ2-1	TRBV11-3	CASSLPLAGVNEQFF	TGTGCCAGCAGCTTACCCTTAGCGGGGGTTAATGAGCAGTTCTTC
-	-	TRBJ1-4	TRBV5-1	CASSPGDTNEKLFF	TGCGCCAGCAGCCCAGGGGACACTAATGAAAAACTGTTTTTT
-	-	TRBJ2-7	TRBV6-5	CATSRGLTYEQYF	TGTGCTACTAGTCGGGGCCTCACCTACGAGCAGTACTTC
-	once	TRBJ2-5	TRBV11-2	CASSLATQTQYF	TGTGCCAGCAGCTTAGCGACCCAGACCCAGTACTTC
-	-	TRBJ2-7	TRBV10-2	CASREGLQHSYEQYF	TGCGCCAGCCGAGAAGGGCTCCAGCACTCCTACGAGCAGTACTTC
-	-	TRBJ2-7	TRBV28	CASSRRVEQYF	TGTGCCAGCAGTCGCCGGGTGGAGCAGTACTTC
-	-	TRBJ2-3	TRBV30	CAWTSSWADTQYF	TGTGCCTGGACAAGTTCATGGGCAGATACGCAGTATTTT
TRBD1	-	TRBJ2-5	TRBV5-6	CASSRLRDRGLKTQYF	TGTGCCAGCTCCCGACTCCGGGACAGGGGGTTAAAGACCCAGTACTTC
TRBD2	-	TRBJ2-5	TRBV19	CASSITAGDEETQYF	TGTGCCAGTAGTATAACAGCGGGGGATGAAGAGACCCAGTACTTC
-	-	TRBJ2-7	TRBV6-1	CASTERVSYEQYF	TGTGCCAGCACCGAACGGGTCTCCTACGAGCAGTACTTC
TRBD1	few	TRBJ1-6	TRBV7-8	CASSFSWTGSNSPLHF	TGTGCCAGCAGCTTCAGCTGGACAGGGTCGAATTCACCCCTCCACTTT
TRBD1	few	TRBJ2-7	TRBV5-4	CASSLAGGPYEQYF	TGTGCCAGCAGCTTGGCAGGGGGACCCTACGAGCAGTACTTC
TRBD1	-	TRBJ2-2	TRBV6-1	CASSSDRANTGELFF	TGTGCCAGCAGTTCAGACAGGGCAAACACCGGGGAGCTGTTTTTT
-	-	TRBJ1-1	TRBV7-7	CASSPSVRTEAFF	TGTGCTAGCAGCCCCTCGGTGCGCACTGAAGCTTTCTTT
-	-	TRBJ2-3	TRBV5-1	CASSLRQGGDTQYF	TGCGCCAGCAGCTTGAGACAGGGAGGGGATACGCAGTATTTT
TRBD1	-	TRBJ2-1	TRBV15	CATSRVGGTGNNEQFF	TGTGCCACCAGCAGAGTTGGAGGGACAGGCAACAATGAGCAGTTCTTC
-	-	TRBJ1-4	TRBV5-6	CASSFGATNEKLFF	TGTGCCAGCAGCTTCGGTGCAACTAATGAAAAACTGTTTTTT